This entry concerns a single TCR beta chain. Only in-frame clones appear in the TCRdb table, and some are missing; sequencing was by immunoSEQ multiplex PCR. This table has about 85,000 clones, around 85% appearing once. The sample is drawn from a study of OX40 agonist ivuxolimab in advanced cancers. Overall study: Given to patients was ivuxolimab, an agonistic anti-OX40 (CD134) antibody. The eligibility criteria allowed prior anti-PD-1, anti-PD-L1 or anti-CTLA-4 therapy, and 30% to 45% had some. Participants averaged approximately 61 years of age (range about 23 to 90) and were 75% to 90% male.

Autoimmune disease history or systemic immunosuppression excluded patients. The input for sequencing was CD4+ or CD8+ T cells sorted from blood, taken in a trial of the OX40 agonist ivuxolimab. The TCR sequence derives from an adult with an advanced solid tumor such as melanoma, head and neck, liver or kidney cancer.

Written as DNA, the CDR3 is TGTGCCAGCAGCTTAGTTGAAGGGACTGAAGCTTTCTTT. This translates into CASSLVEGTEAFF. The V call is TRBV11-2, the J call TRBJ1-1, with unresolved D. CDR3 length: 13 amino acids. Trimming left V 1 base short and J 5 bases short, with 8 bases between. CDR1 and CDR2 (germline): SGHAT, FQNNGV.